The T cell receptor (beta chain) under discussion was sequenced for a study of blood T cell repertoires in COVID-19. In its sample, this clone was seen a few times. This table comes from immunoSEQ multiplex PCR, and its TCRdb copy is limited to in-frame clones, with some not included. The repertoire holds about 270,000 clones, with approximately 90% as singletons. The J segment lost 4 bases and the V segment lost 5 bases, leaving 15 bases of the junction unmatched. The CDR3 runs 17 residues. Germline CDR1 and CDR2: SGHAT and FQNNGV. This chain connects TRBV11-2 to TRBJ1-2; 8 bases agree with TRBD1. Material: PBMCs or T cells enriched from blood (not recorded which). The clonotype originates from a man between 35 and 55 years old who had been exposed to COVID-19. The CDR3 DNA reads TGTGCCAGCAGCCCCCGGCCCAGGGGGCGCCCCGGCTATGGCTACACCTTC. Protein product: CASSPRPRGRPGYGYTF.